The 24 T cell receptor beta chains reported below all come from one sample, sequenced in a study of cytomegalovirus exposure and HLA in healthy donors. Clones were read by immunoSEQ multiplex PCR, and TCRdb kept only the in-frame ones, dropping some. This sample has over 250,000 clones, with about 85% found just once. The specimen sequenced was PBMCs. The receptors derive from a woman in her thirties in good health and CMV-seropositive.

The chain uses TRBV28 and TRBJ2-3; possibly TRBD2 for D (5 bases). V was cut by 5 bases and J by 8 bases, with 14 bases left in between. Germline V CDR1 and CDR2: MDHEN, SYDVKM. This CDR3 is 13 amino acids long. CDR3 residues: CASSPHLAGTQYF. CDR3 nucleotides: TGTGCCAGCAGTCCCCACCTAGCTGGTACGCAGTATTTT.

The V call is TRBV18, the J call TRBJ1-4; 7 bases agree with TRBD1. Germline V CDR1 and CDR2: KGHSH, LQKENI. The CDR3 spans 15 residues. V lost 4 bases, J lost 7 bases, and 9 bases stayed unmatched. The CDR3 DNA reads as TGTGCCAGCTCACTCGCGACAGGGATGAGTGAAAAACTGTTTTTT. This gives the protein CASSLATGMSEKLFF.

The chain uses TRBV5-6 and TRBJ1-2; 9 bases are a match to TRBD1. J was trimmed by 4 bases and V by 4 bases; bases with no gene match: 2. The CDR3 loop spans 13 amino acids. The germline V gene has CDR1 SGHDT and CDR2 YYEEEE. The CDR3 region is CASSRGQGYGYTF. In DNA form, the CDR3 reads TGTGCCAGCAGCCGGGGACAGGGCTATGGCTACACCTTC.

The chain combines TRBV15 with TRBJ2-1; tentatively, D is TRBD2 (5 bases). The CDR3 has 16 residues. Trimming shortened V by 5 bases and J by 2 bases, and 16 bases separated the two germline ends. CDR1 is LNHNV and CDR2 is YYDKDF in the germline V gene (reference sequence). CDR3 in DNA: TGTGCCACCAGCGGGGTATTGAGGGCCCCCTACAATGAGCAGTTCTTC. The encoded protein is CATSGVLRAPYNEQFF.

This clone occurred once. The gene calls are TRBV5-1 and TRBJ1-1, with 8 bases identical to TRBD1. The CDR3 runs 14 residues. The trim removed 0 bases at V and 5 bases at J, leaving 3 bases unmatched. Germline assignment: CDR1 SGHRS and CDR2 YFSETQ. CDR3 sequence reads: CASSLETGATEAFF. The CDR3 DNA sequence: TGCGCCAGCAGCTTGGAGACAGGGGCAACTGAAGCTTTCTTT. Full variable domain (outside the CDR3, taken from reference TRBV5-1 and TRBJ1-1): KAGVTQTPRYLIKTRGQQVTLSCSPISGHRSVSWYQQTPGQGLQFLFEYFSETQRNKGNFPGRFSGRQFSNSRSEMNVSTLELGDSALYLCASSLETGATEAFFGQGTRLTVV.

This CDR3 is CASSLEPAPGLGYGYTF. For the CDR3, the DNA is TGTGCCAGCAGCTTGGAGCCGGCCCCGGGGCTGGGCTATGGCTACACCTTC. The rearrangement joins TRBV5-6 to TRBJ1-2, with a weak D call TRBD1 (5 bases). The CDR3 runs 17 residues. CDR1 and CDR2 (germline): SGHDT, YYEEEE. Trimming removed 0 bases at V and 4 bases at J, with 19 bases between.

This clone was observed once. The sample has other DNA sequences that encode this CDR3 too. The chain joins TRBV28 to TRBJ1-1; D is unclear. Trimming took off 6 bases at V and 2 bases at J, with 7 bases between the two ends. The CDR3 consists of 12 residues. Looked up from germline, CDR1 is MDHEN and CDR2 is SYDVKM. The CDR3 sequence is CASSPPNTEAFF. The CDR3 DNA is TGTGCCAGCAGCCCCCCCAACACTGAAGCTTTCTTT.

The V gene is TRBV14, the J gene TRBJ2-1, with 8 bases aligning to TRBD2. Germline V gene lookup returns CDR1 SGHDN and CDR2 FVKESK. Losses at the gene ends were 4 bases for V and 4 bases for J; bases not matched to a gene: 9. CDR3 length: 16 amino acids. CDR3 amino acids: CASSRPATSEYNEQFF. The CDR3, as DNA: TGTGCCAGCAGCCGACCTGCGACTAGCGAGTACAATGAGCAGTTCTTC.

This clone showed up just once. The chain links TRBV9 to TRBJ2-1; 9 nucleotides line up with TRBD2. CDR3 size: 18 residues. After removal of 1 base from V and 0 bases from J, the junction contained 8 bases not matched to a gene. Germline CDR1 SGDLS, CDR2 YYNGEE. The CDR3 DNA is TGTGCCAGCAGCGTACAAACATGGACTAGCGACTCCTACAATGAGCAGTTCTTC. It is translated as CASSVQTWTSDSYNEQFF. Looking up the rest from reference TRBV9 and TRBJ2-1 gives the full variable domain: DSGVTQTPKHLITATGQRVTLRCSPRSGDLSVYWYQQSLDQGLQFLIQYYNGEERAKGNILERFSAQQFPDLHSELNLSSLELGDSALYFCASSVQTWTSDSYNEQFFGPGTRLTVL.

The V gene is TRBV7-7, the J gene TRBJ2-3; 7 bases are a match to TRBD2. CDR1 is SSHAT, CDR2 FNYEAQ, per germline (reference sequence). The CDR3 contains 13 residues. Losses at the gene ends were 6 bases for V and 3 bases for J; bases not matched to a gene: 3. The CDR3 DNA is TGTGCCAGCAGTGCCGGGAGGACAGATACGCAGTATTTT. Residues: CASSAGRTDTQYF.

This clone was seen only once. Other DNA sequences in the same sample also yield this CDR3. This rearrangement joins TRBV9 to TRBJ2-1; the D gene is possibly TRBD2 (6 bases). Germline-derived CDR1 and CDR2 are SGDLS and YYNGEE. Trimming stripped 1 base from V and 0 bases from J, with 8 bases between. The CDR3 loop spans 15 amino acids. CDR3 nucleotide sequence: TGTGCCAGCAGCGTAACCGGGAGCTCCTACAATGAGCAGTTCTTC. Protein product: CASSVTGSSYNEQFF.

This clone showed up just once. The rearrangement links TRBV10-3 to TRBJ1-2; weak D call: TRBD1 (6 bases). The germline gives CDR1 ENHRY, CDR2 SYGVKD. Deletions cut 0 bases from V and 6 bases from J, with 14 bases between. The CDR3 loop spans 15 amino acids. As DNA, the CDR3 is TGTGCCATCAGTGAGTCGGCCGGGACACCTGATGGCTACACCTTC. Its protein is CAISESAGTPDGYTF.

This clone occurred once. The rearrangement uses TRBV6-1 and TRBJ2-3; D is unresolved. This CDR3 has 12 amino acids. V dropped 9 bases and J dropped 2 bases, with 9 bases sitting between them. The germline V gene encodes CDR1 MNHNS and CDR2 SASEGT. The CDR3 nucleotides are TGTGCCAGTGGACCGTTCACAGATACGCAGTATTTT. Translated, it gives CASGPFTDTQYF.

Only one count was recorded for this clone. This chain links TRBV5-4 with TRBJ2-1; 9 bases map to TRBD1. Losses at the gene ends were 5 bases for V and 5 bases for J; bases not matched to a gene: 8. The CDR3 has 15 residues. Germline-derived CDR1 and CDR2 are SGHNT and YYREEE (reference sequence). The CDR3 protein is CASSYRDRAHNEQFF. DNA of the CDR3: TGTGCCAGCAGTTACCGGGACAGGGCTCACAATGAGCAGTTCTTC. Variable domain in full (rest from reference TRBV5-4 and TRBJ2-1): ETGVTQSPTHLIKTRGQQVTLRCSSQSGHNTVSWYQQALGQGPQFIFQYYREEENGRGNFPPRFSGLQFPNYSSELNVNALELDDSALYLCASSYRDRAHNEQFFGPGTRLTVL.

This clone has only one observation. The chain is built from TRBV2 and TRBJ2-7, with 8 bases fitting TRBD2. Germline-derived CDR1 and CDR2 are SNHLY and FYNNEI. J was trimmed by 3 bases and V by 7 bases; bases with no gene match: 8. This CDR3 contains 14 residues. CDR3 residues: CASMKGLAGYEQYF. The CDR3 DNA sequence: TGTGCCAGCATGAAGGGCCTAGCGGGCTACGAGCAGTACTTC.

The gene calls are TRBV25-1 and TRBJ2-7; possible D gene TRBD1, 5 bases. This CDR3 contains 15 residues. The V gene lost 1 base and the J gene lost 2 bases, with 12 bases spanning the gap. Germline V gives CDR1 MGHDK, CDR2 SYGVNS. CDR3 nucleotides: TGTGCCAGCAGTGAATCGGGTGACAGCACCTACGAGCAGTACTTC. It codes for CASSESGDSTYEQYF.

The chain is built from TRBV7-8 and TRBJ2-1; 12 bases agree with TRBD2. After removal of 3 bases from V and 5 bases from J, the junction contained 17 bases not matched to a gene. The CDR3 length is 20 residues. Germline lookup yields CDR1 SGHVS and CDR2 FQNEAQ. As DNA, the CDR3 is TGTGCCAGCAGCTTGGGGCTGACTAGCGGGAGCCGCCGGCGGGACAATGAGCAGTTCTTC. Protein product: CASSLGLTSGSRRRDNEQFF. Combining the CDR3 with reference TRBV7-8 and TRBJ2-1 gives the whole variable domain GAGVSQSPRYKVAKRGQDVALRCDPISGHVSLFWYQQALGQGPEFLTYFQNEAQLDKSGLPSDRFFAERPEGSVSTLKIQRTQQEDSAVYLCASSLGLTSGSRRRDNEQFFGPGTRLTVL.

The V call is TRBV28, the J call TRBJ2-5; the match to TRBD1 covers 11 bases. With 4 bases clipped from V and 2 bases from J, the junction kept 3 bases outside the gene matches. Germline assignment: CDR1 MDHEN and CDR2 SYDVKM. This CDR3 contains 15 residues. CDR3 region: CASSSRDRGQETQYF. CDR3 sequence (DNA): TGTGCCAGCAGTTCTAGGGACAGGGGGCAAGAGACCCAGTACTTC. Together with reference TRBV28 and TRBJ2-5, the CDR3 gives the full variable domain: DVKVTQSSRYLVKRTGEKVFLECVQDMDHENMFWYRQDPGLGLRLIYFSYDVKMKEKGDIPEGYSVSREKKERFSLILESASTNQTSMYLCASSSRDRGQETQYFGPGTRLLVL.

Turning to this clone: Other DNA sequences in this sample translate to the same CDR3. The chain joins TRBV18 to TRBJ2-7; no definite D call. CDR1 is KGHSH, CDR2 LQKENI, per germline. This CDR3 spans 12 amino acids. V dropped 3 bases and J dropped 4 bases, with 7 bases sitting between them. The CDR3 is CASSPSLYEQYF. DNA of the CDR3: TGTGCCAGCTCACCTTCACTATACGAGCAGTACTTC. The full variable domain, with the rest looked up from reference TRBV18 and TRBJ2-7, is NAGVMQNPRHLVRRRGQEARLRCSPMKGHSHVYWYRQLPEEGLKFMVYLQKENIIDESGMPKERFSAEFPKEGPSILRIQQVVRGDSAAYFCASSPSLYEQYFGPGTRLTVT.

This clone was seen a few times. This specimen includes other DNA sequences encoding the same CDR3. V is TRBV28 and J is TRBJ2-6; D is unclear. V lost 6 bases and J lost 0, with 0 bases in between. This CDR3 contains 12 residues. CDR1 is MDHEN and CDR2 is SYDVKM in the germline V gene. The CDR3 loop is CASSSGANVLTF. In DNA form, the CDR3 reads TGTGCCAGCAGCTCTGGGGCCAACGTCCTGACTTTC.

The V call is TRBV7-6, the J call TRBJ1-5; 8 bases fit TRBD1. Germline V lookup: CDR1 SGHVS, CDR2 FNYEAQ. V shed 1 base and J 0 bases; nucleotides not matched to a gene: 2. The CDR3 contains 16 residues. Here the CDR3 reads CASSLGTGNSNQPQHF. The CDR3, as DNA: TGTGCCAGCAGCTTAGGGACAGGGAATAGCAATCAGCCCCAGCATTTT.

The V call is TRBV28, the J call TRBJ2-7, with 11 bases lining up with TRBD1. V trimming: 5 bases; J trimming: 6 bases; junction bases outside the gene matches: 9. CDR1 and CDR2 from the germline V gene are MDHEN and SYDVKM. The CDR3 extends over 15 amino acids. The chain's CDR3 is CASSLEWTGGSEQYF. The CDR3 DNA reads TGTGCCAGCAGTCTCGAATGGACAGGGGGCAGCGAGCAGTACTTC.

The rearrangement uses TRBV6-1 and TRBJ2-7, with 9 bases matching TRBD1. CDR3 length equals 15 residues. V was pared by 9 bases and J by 4 bases, with 13 bases of the junction left unmatched. Germline CDR1 and CDR2: MNHNS and SASEGT. CDR3: CASWGQNRGRYEQYF. The CDR3 nucleotides are TGTGCCAGTTGGGGCCAGAACAGGGGGCGGTACGAGCAGTACTTC.

This clone was counted between two and nine times. The chain employs TRBV28 and TRBJ2-2; D may correspond to TRBD1 or TRBD2 (5 bases each). With 7 bases removed from V and 4 bases from J, the gap between germline ends came to 16 bases. The CDR3 covers 15 residues. From germline, CDR1 is MDHEN and CDR2 SYDVKM. The CDR3 region is CASKEGTGGTGELFF. The CDR3 DNA follows: TGTGCCAGCAAGGAAGGAACTGGGGGCACCGGGGAGCTGTTTTTT.